The T cell receptor (beta chain) under discussion was sequenced for a study of T cell responses to AZD1222 COVID-19 vaccine (dated by TCRdb to the early 2020s). Background for the entire study: AZD1222 recipients with second doses at about 4 weeks or about 12 weeks were pooled, because spike-specific TCR depth and breadth did not differ between schedules. Trial participants were enrolled by age into subgroups of 18-55, 56-69 and 70-plus years, and around 150, 29 and 61 TCR-sequenced participants, respectively, were included in these subgroups. TCR sequencing was performed for some 250 trial participants, of whom about 200 were given two doses of AZD1222 and 26 were given two doses of MenACWY control vaccine.

The CDR3 regions of human TCRbeta chains were subjected to immunosequencing. Per the authors' processing: Repertoire TCRs were checked for matches against a reference library of SARS-CoV-2-specific TCRs that had been generated using the MIRA antigen-specificity platform. Breadth was defined as the fraction of unique TCRs that were SARS-CoV-2-associated, and depth was defined as the fraction of total T cells that were SARS-CoV-2-associated. Using the MIRA data, each spike-specific TCR was assigned both to the spike region to which the TCR was reactive and to a CD4 or CD8 class. Log10-transformed breadth and depth values were compared by one-way ANOVA with Sidak's multiple comparisons tests. TCRdb carries this immuneACCESS record with in-frame sequences only. Its versions omit some clonotypes, under half of them owing to an unresolved V gene in the studies checked, with the rest unexplained. That table is the source of V, J and clone size, and D and trimming were worked out from the DNA. The sample table holds over 110,000 clones, of which 75% to 95% were seen once. The top ten hold 2.8% of the sample.

Points the paper makes about the study in general: The 56-69-year group was small, and its depth increase did not reach significance, likely because of low power. Conclusions about previously exposed vaccinees were limited because only a handful of AZD1222 recipients were SARS-CoV-2 seropositive at baseline. Because no samples from the day 14 peak response were available, repertoires could be characterized only after the peak T cell response. Participants were mostly white British, with more females than males. The authors suggested clonal diversity may have been underestimated. After two AZD1222 doses, both the breadth and the depth of spike-specific TCRs were significantly higher than at day 0 and than in MenACWY recipients. Epitopes outside the regions mutated in the B.1.351 and B.1.1.7 variants were reportedly recognized by nearly half of the unique spike-specific TCRs. CD4 TCRs associated with the vaccine covered the entire spike protein, and the dominant responses were in regions 160-218 and 743-854.

Trimming at the junction amounts to 1 base on V and 0 bases on J, and the germline ends lie 16 bases apart. Its CDR3 holds 17 amino acids, cysteine through phenylalanine. Only the CDR3 part of the read is kept: 51 bases, read in frame from the first base. CDR1 and CDR2, looked up from the germline V gene, are SGHVS and FQNEAQ. With respect to this clone: There is no known antigen for this receptor. No base qualities exist here, and no much larger clone lies one base off it.

The time point label on this specimen signifies: baseline before first vaccination. Samples from vaccinated people were obtained from the UK trials COV001 and COV002, which included a single-blind randomized controlled phase 2/3 trial of AZD1222 (ChAdOx1 nCoV-19) in healthy adults. For TCRbeta chain sequencing, PBMC samples from trial participants were taken at day 0 and at day 28 after the second dose. The rearranged chain carries TRBV7-8 and TRBJ2-7; no D gene is confidently identified. This clonotype originated in an adult in good health. The sequences come from peripheral blood, collected on day 0 of AZD1222 vaccination. The sequenced DNA: TGTGCCAGCAGCTTAGTCGGGTGGCGCCAAAGCTCCTACGAGCAGTACTTC. The resulting protein is CASSLVGWRQSSYEQYF. The variable domain in full, with residues beyond the CDR3 obtained from the reference TRBV7-8 and TRBJ2-7 genes, is GAGVSQSPRYKVAKRGQDVALRCDPISGHVSLFWYQQALGQGPEFLTYFQNEAQLDKSGLPSDRFFAERPEGSVSTLKIQRTQQEDSAVYLCASSLVGWRQSSYEQYFGPGTRLTVT.